Shown below are 15 T cell receptor beta chains from a single sample sequenced in a study of T cells in localized non-small cell lung cancer. Generated by immunoSEQ multiplex PCR, the TCRdb table keeps only in-frame clones and is missing some. The sample gives around 30,000 clones, about 91% of which show up once; under 6.5% is in the top ten. The input for sequencing was PBMCs, taken before any cancer treatment. The receptors derive from a man aged 40 to 69 with stage II lung adenocarcinoma.

The CDR3 DNA reads TGTGCCAGCAGCGTAGCGGATAGACTGATCTCCTACAATGAGCAGTTCTTC. This sequence encodes CASSVADRLISYNEQFF. The chain links TRBV9 to TRBJ2-1; D gene ambiguous. V dropped 0 bases and J dropped 0 bases, with 13 bases sitting between them. Germline-derived CDR1 and CDR2 are SGDLS and YYNGEE. The CDR3 runs to 17 residues.

On this clone itself: One end of the junction fails to match germline, which may point to a read error. The chain is built from TRBV2 and TRBJ2-2; 15 nucleotides align to TRBD2. This CDR3 region has 17 residues. Germline CDR1 and CDR2: SNHLY and FYNNEI. DNA of the CDR3: TGTGCCAGCAGAGAAGGACTAGCGGGAGGGCCCACCGGGGAGCTGTTTTTT. Protein: CASREGLAGGPTGELFF.

About this clone itself: One end of the junction is discordant with germline, which a read error may explain. The rearrangement uses TRBV10-2 and TRBJ2-3; no reliable D call. The CDR3 consists of 14 residues. The V gene's germline CDR1 is WSHSY and CDR2 SAAADI. The DNA for the CDR3 is TGCGCCAGCCGTGATGTAGGCCGCACAGATACGCAGTATTTT. As protein: CASRDVGRTDTQYF.

The chain carries TRBV28 and TRBJ2-1; TRBD2 matches at 8 bases. This CDR3 region has 19 residues. Germline V gene lookup returns CDR1 MDHEN and CDR2 SYDVKM. The trim removed 3 bases at V and 8 bases at J, leaving 21 bases unmatched. The CDR3 protein is CASSFRERWKAGDGDEQFF. The CDR3 bases are TGTGCCAGCAGTTTCCGCGAGAGGTGGAAAGCGGGAGATGGGGATGAGCAGTTCTTC.

The chain couples TRBV11-2 to TRBJ1-3; no clear D gene. There are 12 residues in the CDR3. Germline loops: CDR1 SGHAT, CDR2 FQNNGV. The ends were cut back, 6 bases at V and 5 bases at J, with 8 bases in the middle. DNA of the CDR3: TGTGCCAGCAGTCAGTCCAGAAACACCATATATTTT. It specifies CASSQSRNTIYF.

The chain recombines TRBV11-2 with TRBJ2-5; 11 bases agree with TRBD2. The CDR3 has 14 residues. Trimming cost V 5 bases and J 5 bases; bases outside gene matches: 4. From germline, CDR1 is SGHAT and CDR2 FQNNGV. This chain's CDR3 is CASSTSGRGETQYF. In nucleotides, the CDR3 is TGTGCCAGCAGCACTAGCGGGAGAGGGGAGACCCAGTACTTC.

V and J are TRBV28 and TRBJ1-2, with a possible D match to TRBD1 (5 bases). Per the germline V gene, CDR1 is MDHEN and CDR2 is SYDVKM. This CDR3 is built from 13 residues. V was pared by 8 bases and J by 3 bases, with 13 bases between. The chain's CDR3 is CASLADRYYGYTF. CDR3 bases: TGTGCCAGCCTAGCAGACAGATACTATGGCTACACCTTC.

The rearrangement uses TRBV7-3 and TRBJ2-5; D call uncertain. CDR1 is SGHTA, CDR2 FQGTGA, per germline. This CDR3 comprises 13 residues. The ends were cut back, 3 bases at V and 3 bases at J, with 8 bases in the middle. DNA for the CDR3: TGTGCCAGCAGCTTGGGTGGAGAAGAGACCCAGTACTTC. Translation gives CASSLGGEETQYF.

The genes are TRBV19 and TRBJ1-5; D unresolved. The germline V and J ends were trimmed by 0 bases and 7 bases, with 10 bases remaining between them. The CDR3 consists of 14 residues. Germline loops: CDR1 LNHDA, CDR2 SQIVND (reference sequence). CDR3 DNA sequence: TGTGCCAGTAGTATAGATTCCCCCCACCAGCCCCAGCATTTT. Amino acid sequence: CASSIDSPHQPQHF.

Written as DNA, the CDR3 is TGTGCCAGCAGATCCGGGACAGGGGGCTCGAATGAGCAGTTCTTC. Amino acids: CASRSGTGGSNEQFF. V gene TRBV7-3 combines with J gene TRBJ2-1; 12 bases line up with TRBD1. The CDR3 consists of 15 residues. Germline CDR1 reads SGHTA; CDR2 reads FQGTGA. V dropped 6 bases and J dropped 7; count of bases not matched to a gene: 7.

The genes are TRBV7-2 and TRBJ1-3; D is perhaps TRBD1 (5 bases). Looked up from germline, CDR1 is SGHTA and CDR2 is FQGNSA. The CDR3 runs to 14 residues. V lost 5 bases, J lost 4 bases, and 12 bases lay in between. CDR3 nucleotide sequence: TGTGCCAGCAGCCTTCAGGGTATCGGAAACACCATATATTTT. Amino acid sequence: CASSLQGIGNTIYF.

This clone has a handful of counts. This chain links TRBV7-9 with TRBJ2-2, with D tentatively TRBD1 or TRBD2 (8 bases each). Trimming stripped 5 bases from V and 5 bases from J, with 27 bases between. The CDR3 has 19 amino acids. CDR1 is SEHNR and CDR2 is FQNEAQ in the germline V gene (reference sequence). DNA for the CDR3: TGTGCCAGCAGCCAACGGACAGGGTGGGGACTAGGAGGGACCGGGGAGCTGTTTTTT. Residues: CASSQRTGWGLGGTGELFF.

Concerning this clone: At one of its ends the junction is not consistent with the germline gene, which may arise from a read error. The J gene is TRBJ2-5, the V gene TRBV28, with a possible D match to TRBD2 (6 bases). CDR3 length equals 14 residues. The germline CDR1 and CDR2 sequences are MDHEN and SYDVKM. Here the CDR3 DNA reads TGTGCCAGCAGCTTATTAGGGGAGGAAGAGACCCAGTACTTC. Encoded protein: CASSLLGEEETQYF.

This chain connects TRBV4-1 to TRBJ1-2; D is possibly TRBD1 (5 bases). With 2 bases removed from V and 0 bases from J, the gap between germline ends came to 19 bases. The CDR3 runs to 18 residues. Per the germline V gene, CDR1 is MGHRA and CDR2 is YSYEKL. The CDR3 DNA sequence: TGCGCCAGCAGCCAATTCACCCCTCAGGGACTTTCTAACTATGGCTACACCTTC. Translating it yields CASSQFTPQGLSNYGYTF.

V gene TRBV10-3 combines with J gene TRBJ2-5; 8 positions match TRBD1. Looked up from germline, CDR1 is ENHRY and CDR2 is SYGVKD. The length of the CDR3 is 14 residues. V was clipped by 6 bases and J by 5 bases; unmatched bases: 8. CDR3 bases: TGTGCCATCAGGGGGACAGGTCAGTGGGAGACCCAGTACTTC. Protein sequence: CAIRGTGQWETQYF.